Reported below is one T cell receptor beta chain. Its antigen is as yet unknown. TCRdb keeps only in-frame clones here, not all; method: immunoSEQ multiplex PCR. The sample has about 30,000 clones, 80% seen once; the top ten hold roughly 1.9%. This entry is derived from a study of PD-L1 blockade in urothelial cancer. The CDR3 totals 18 residues. CDR1 SGHRS and CDR2 YFSETQ come from the germline V gene. After removal of 0 bases from V and 4 bases from J, the junction contained 9 bases not matched to a gene. Findings of the study overall: Durable-benefit patients showed greater tumor-associated blood clone expansion at 3 weeks. Clonality of blood TCR below the median before treatment predicted better survival.

This receptor was identified in a man aged 50 to 60 with urothelial cancer. The chain carries TRBV5-1 and TRBJ2-2; TRBD2 aligns across 10 bases. The sample consisted of PBMCs, taken around atezolizumab (anti-PD-L1) treatment. CDR3 bases: TGCGCCAGCAGCTTGGGTCGTAGGAGCGGGGGGGCCACCGGGGAGCTGTTTTTT. This codes for CASSLGRRSGGATGELFF.